These 26 T cell receptor beta chains were sequenced from one sample in a study of response to subunit inactivated influenza vaccine (dated by TCRdb to between 2017 and 2018). Library generation was performed with RT-PCR. The sequencing machine was an Illumina HiSeq 2500. In TCRdb, the public reads were trimmed at Q25 with fastp and aligned with MiXCR, with productive beta chains retained. Rows with a matching CDR3 protein are joined into one entry that keeps the most common DNA and genes. Within this sample are 550,000 to 800,000 distinct CDR3 sequences, with 15% to 17% of them counted one time only. Clones ranked in the top ten supply around a tenth of the sample. The sequenced sample was PBMCs from blood, obtained approximately 12 days after vaccination. Receptors were obtained from a man aged 45-65 years who received an inactivated influenza vaccine. Donor details come from another sample of the same person, matched by shared clones.

At least ten counts were recorded for this clonotype. The chain joins TRBV20-1 to TRBJ2-2; TRBD1 agrees at 8 bases. The CDR3 consists of 13 residues. Germline V gene lookup returns CDR1 DFQATT and CDR2 SNEGSKA (reference sequence). V gave up 7 bases and J gave up 4 bases; unmatched junction bases: 5. The CDR3 spells CSGGQALTGELFF. Here the CDR3 DNA reads TGCAGTGGGGGACAGGCCCTCACCGGGGAGCTGTTTTTT.

V and J are TRBV4-3 and TRBJ2-2, with D perhaps TRBD2 (6 bases). This CDR3 spans 14 amino acids. In germline, CDR1 is LGHNA, CDR2 YSLEER. V lost 1 base, J lost 5 bases, and 8 bases lay in between. CDR3 protein: CASSQGLVTGELFF. CDR3 coding DNA: TGCGCCAGCAGCCAAGGACTAGTGACCGGGGAGCTGTTTTTT.

The chain has TRBV7-2 and TRBJ1-2; 7 bases match TRBD1. The CDR3 is 13 residues long. Germline values: CDR1 SGHTA, CDR2 FQGNSA. Losses at the gene ends were 7 bases for V and 5 bases for J; bases not matched to a gene: 7. This CDR3 is CASILNRGYGYTF. Here the CDR3 DNA reads TGTGCCAGCATTCTTAACAGGGGTTATGGCTACACCTTC.

This rearrangement joins TRBV11-2 to TRBJ1-6; unclear D gene. Germline CDR1 and CDR2: SGHAT and FQNNGV. The V end lost 7 bases, the J end lost 12 bases, and 16 bases lay between the germline ends. This CDR3 region has 13 residues. CDR3 nucleotide sequence: TGTGCCAGCAACGACGAGGTGTGGGTACCCCTCCACTTT. Residues: CASNDEVWVPLHF.

The chain carries TRBV27 and TRBJ2-1; 10 bases match TRBD2. The trim removed 6 bases at V and 4 bases at J, leaving 12 bases unmatched. The germline gives CDR1 MNHEY, CDR2 SMNVEV (reference sequence). This CDR3 has 17 amino acids. The CDR3 bases are TGTGCCAGCAGCCCTCGACCCTGGACTAGCGGATACAATGAGCAGTTCTTC. It is translated as CASSPRPWTSGYNEQFF.

A few counts support this clonotype. The chain employs TRBV30 and TRBJ1-1; a weak D match, TRBD1 (5 bases). This CDR3 has 13 amino acids. Trimming stripped 5 bases from V and 3 bases from J, with 13 bases between. Germline values: CDR1 GTSNPN, CDR2 SVGIG (reference sequence). The CDR3 nucleotides read TGTGCCTGGCACCTAAAAGGGGACACTGAAGCTTTCTTT. Residues: CAWHLKGDTEAFF.

This clonotype appeared a few times. The rearrangement links TRBV5-5 to TRBJ1-1; D perhaps matches TRBD1 (5 bases). The V end lost 0 bases, the J end lost 10 bases, and 16 bases lay between the germline ends. The CDR3 is 14 residues long. The V gene's germline CDR1 is SGHKS and CDR2 YYEKEE (reference sequence). Here the CDR3 reads CASSLVVGALGAFF. CDR3 sequence (DNA): TGTGCCAGCAGCTTGGTAGTCGGGGCCCTCGGAGCTTTCTTT.

The J gene is TRBJ2-3, the V gene TRBV24-1; D perhaps matches TRBD2 (6 bases). Trimming removed 3 bases from V and 1 base from J, with 13 bases in between. This CDR3 is 16 amino acids long. Germline V gene data show CDR1 as KGHDR and CDR2 as SFDVKD. The CDR3 DNA reads TGTGCCACCAGTGATCTCCGGGACTCAGGCACAGATACGCAGTATTTT. Its translation is CATSDLRDSGTDTQYF.

This clonotype has only a few counts. The chain carries TRBV12-3 or TRBV12-4 and TRBJ2-7; 9 bases line up with TRBD1. Germline trimming cut 3 bases from V and 1 base from J; bases unmatched to any gene: 4. The CDR3 loop spans 15 amino acids. The CDR3 reads CASSFVGTGSYEQYF. CDR3 in DNA: TGTGCCAGCAGTTTTGTGGGGACAGGGTCCTACGAGCAGTACTTC.

This clonotype was observed a few times. V is TRBV28 and J is TRBJ2-7, with D tentatively TRBD1 or TRBD2 (5 bases each). CDR1 and CDR2 (germline): MDHEN, SYDVKM. V lost 8 bases, J lost 3 bases, and 11 bases lay in between. This CDR3 comprises 12 residues. The CDR3 nucleotides are TGTGCCAGCGGTGTGGGGGACTACGAGCAGTACTTC. This encodes CASGVGDYEQYF.

This clonotype was seen only a few times. J is TRBJ2-6 and V is TRBV9, with a tentative D call TRBD1 (6 bases). CDR3 size: 17 residues. Germline V gene sequence: CDR1 SGDLS, CDR2 YYNGEE. Between the trimmed V and J ends, which lost 4 bases and 1 base, there was a span of 15 bases. The CDR3 loop is CASSLWDIPSGANVLTF. For the CDR3, the DNA is TGTGCCAGCAGCCTGTGGGACATCCCATCTGGGGCCAACGTCCTGACTTTC.

The chain uses TRBV4-2 and TRBJ2-7; D unclear. In germline, CDR1 is LGHNA, CDR2 YNFKEQ. The CDR3 is 13 amino acids. The V and J ends lost 0 bases and 2 bases respectively, with 5 bases between them. The CDR3 nucleotides read TGTGCCAGCAGCCAAGACGTAGCCTACGAGCAGTACTTC. This gives the protein CASSQDVAYEQYF.

This clonotype was detected only a few times. The chain is built from TRBV7-2 and TRBJ2-5, with D possibly being TRBD2 (6 bases). The germline V and J ends were trimmed by 5 bases and 2 bases, with 15 bases remaining between them. This CDR3 has 15 amino acids. Germline V gene data show CDR1 as SGHTA and CDR2 as FQGNSA. The CDR3 DNA follows: TGTGCCAGCAGCCTCATGGGAGGACCTCAAGAGACCCAGTACTTC. Amino acids: CASSLMGGPQETQYF. The variable domain in full, completed from reference TRBV7-2 and TRBJ2-5, reads GAGVSQSPSNKVTEKGKDVELRCDPISGHTALYWYRQSLGQGLEFLIYFQGNSAPDKSGLPSDRFSAERTGGSVSTLTIQRTQQEDSAVYLCASSLMGGPQETQYFGPGTRLLVL.

The V call is TRBV7-3, the J call TRBJ2-7, with D possibly TRBD1 on 5 matching bases. CDR3 size: 14 residues. Looked up from germline, CDR1 is SGHTA and CDR2 is FQGTGA. V lost 5 bases, J lost 4 bases, and 15 bases lay in between. The CDR3 reads CASSPQGAPYEQYF. The CDR3, as DNA: TGTGCCAGCAGCCCCCAAGGGGCACCTTACGAGCAGTACTTC.

This CDR3 reads CASSLSMASGRGELFF. In nucleotides, the CDR3 is TGTGCCAGCAGTTTATCGATGGCTAGCGGGAGGGGGGAGCTGTTTTTT. This chain links TRBV27 with TRBJ2-2, with 11 bases fitting TRBD2. This CDR3 contains 16 residues. With 0 bases clipped from V and 8 bases from J, the junction kept 5 bases outside the gene matches. Germline V lookup: CDR1 MNHEY, CDR2 SMNVEV (reference sequence).

A few counts support this clonotype. This chain connects TRBV7-9 to TRBJ1-1, with 8 bases fitting TRBD1. V dropped 5 bases and J dropped 3; count of bases not matched to a gene: 8. The germline V gene has CDR1 SEHNR and CDR2 FQNEAQ (reference sequence). CDR3 length equals 15 residues. As DNA, the CDR3 is TGTGCCAGCAGCCCAAAACACAGGGGGGACACTGAAGCTTTCTTT. It specifies CASSPKHRGDTEAFF. Full variable domain (remainder filled in from reference TRBV7-9 and TRBJ1-1): DTGVSQNPRHKITKRGQNVTFRCDPISEHNRLYWYRQTLGQGPEFLTYFQNEAQLEKSRLLSDRFSAERPKGSFSTLEIQRTEQGDSAMYLCASSPKHRGDTEAFFGQGTRLTVV.

The table lists this clonotype with many counts. The chain joins TRBV5-1 to TRBJ2-3; D call uncertain. CDR3 length: 13 amino acids. The germline V and J ends were trimmed by 0 bases and 6 bases, with 8 bases remaining between them. CDR1 and CDR2 from the germline V gene are SGHRS and YFSETQ. In nucleotides, the CDR3 is TGCGCCAGCAGCTTGGCTCCCGCGGATACGCAGTATTTT. This codes for CASSLAPADTQYF.

The V and J genes are TRBV7-8 and TRBJ2-7, with D perhaps matching TRBD2 (5 bases). Trimming left V 1 base short and J 2 bases short, with 9 bases between. CDR3 length equals 14 residues. Looked up from germline, CDR1 is SGHVS and CDR2 is FQNEAQ. DNA of the CDR3: TGTGCCAGCAGCTTAGAACTCGGGGCCTACGAGCAGTACTTC. It translates to CASSLELGAYEQYF.

The chain is built from TRBV4-2 and TRBJ2-7; D is perhaps TRBD1 (6 bases). The CDR3 is 14 amino acids. V lost 4 bases and J lost 3, with 13 bases in between. Germline V gene data show CDR1 as LGHNA and CDR2 as YNFKEQ. CDR3 in DNA: TGTGCCAGCAGCCGAGGGACACCTAGCTACGAGCAGTACTTC. It encodes CASSRGTPSYEQYF.

This clonotype has more than one count but fewer than ten. The rearrangement links TRBV7-2 to TRBJ1-5; D unclear. The CDR3 consists of 15 residues. The V end was cut by 0 bases, the J end by 2 bases, with 8 bases between. The germline CDR1 and CDR2 sequences are SGHTA and FQGNSA. CDR3 bases: TGTGCCAGCAGCTTAGCGGTGATCGGCAATCAGCCCCAGCATTTT. Its protein is CASSLAVIGNQPQHF.

V is TRBV27 and J is TRBJ1-2, with D possibly being TRBD1 (6 bases). The V end lost 1 base, the J end lost 5 bases, and 8 bases lay between the germline ends. This CDR3 has 13 amino acids. The V gene's germline CDR1 is MNHEY and CDR2 SMNVEV (reference sequence). The CDR3 reads CASSLYTGYGYTF. CDR3 bases: TGTGCCAGCAGTTTATACACAGGGTATGGCTACACCTTC.

In this sample, this clonotype turned up a few times. The V call is TRBV4-3, the J call TRBJ2-7; TRBD1 is a possible D gene (5 bases). The ends were cut back, 0 bases at V and 4 bases at J, with 13 bases in the middle. Per germline, CDR1 LGHNA and CDR2 YSLEER. The CDR3 loop spans 15 amino acids. The CDR3 DNA reads as TGCGCCAGCAGCCAAGATCGAAGGGGCGCGTACGAGCAGTACTTC. This encodes CASSQDRRGAYEQYF.

The CDR3 DNA follows: TGTGCCAGCAGCTTGGAACAGTTCACAGATACGCAGTATTTT. Protein sequence: CASSLEQFTDTQYF. The chain employs TRBV5-5 and TRBJ2-3; no firm D call. V dropped 0 bases and J dropped 2 bases, with 7 bases sitting between them. The CDR3 consists of 14 residues. Germline V CDR1 and CDR2: SGHKS, YYEKEE (reference sequence).

With regard to this clonotype: The junction departs from the called germline gene at one end, perhaps through a read error. The chain joins TRBV5-1 to TRBJ1-5; D might be TRBD1 (6 bases). CDR3 length: 14 residues. CDR1 is SGHRS, CDR2 YFSETQ, per germline. DNA for the CDR3: TGCGCCAGCAGCTTGGGTCAGGGGCATCATCCCCAGCATTTT. Protein product: CASSLGQGHHPQHF.

This clonotype was observed a few times. The rearrangement joins TRBV5-6 to TRBJ2-1; 8 bases are a match to TRBD2. J lost 8 bases, V lost 1 base, and 17 bases had no gene match. CDR1 and CDR2 from the germline V gene are SGHDT and YYEEEE. There are 18 residues in the CDR3. As DNA, the CDR3 is TGTGCCAGCAGCTTGACCAGCGGGGGCGCCCGATTAACCGATGAGCAGTTCTTC. Translated, it gives CASSLTSGGARLTDEQFF.

The V gene is TRBV6-1, the J gene TRBJ1-4, with D maybe TRBD1 (6 bases). V was cut by 7 bases and J by 6 bases, with 15 bases left in between. In germline, CDR1 is MNHNS, CDR2 SASEGT. The CDR3 is 14 residues long. CDR3 nucleotide sequence: TGTGCCAGCACCTCAGGGGCACTGGATGAAAAACTGTTTTTT. Translating gives CASTSGALDEKLFF.